One sample yielded the 19 T cell receptor beta chains listed below, sequenced in a study of T cell repertoires in cytomegalovirus infection. TCRdb called the reads again in MiXCR, with one record for every CDR3 protein. The table has around 740,000 distinct CDR3 sequences, roughly 36% seen once. Input material: PBMCs. Source of these receptors: a human donor in good health (CMV status not recorded). Some clones in this sample may be carry-over from other donors' samples.

This clonotype occurred many times. This chain connects TRBV6-1 to TRBJ1-1; possibly TRBD1 for D (5 bases). Trimming pared 5 bases from V and 1 base from J, leaving 11 bases between. The germline gives CDR1 MNHNS, CDR2 SASEGT. CDR3 length equals 14 residues. The CDR3 region has the DNA TGTGCCAGCAGTTCGAGACAGACGAACACTGAAGCTTTCTTT. It yields the protein CASSSRQTNTEAFF.

The chain uses TRBV12-3 or TRBV12-4 and TRBJ2-7; 12 bases are shared with TRBD2. The CDR3 consists of 14 residues. The J segment lost 12 bases and the V segment lost 5 bases, leaving 11 bases of the junction unmatched. CDR3 sequence (DNA): TGTGCCAGCAGTGGCGGGACTAGCGGGCACCCGGGGTACTTC. This translates into CASSGGTSGHPGYF.

This clonotype has just a few counts. V and J are TRBV12-3 or TRBV12-4 and TRBJ1-6; no clear D. This CDR3 region has 13 residues. V dropped 3 bases and J dropped 6 bases, with 6 bases sitting between them. The CDR3 here is CASSFSGNSPLHF. CDR3 DNA sequence: TGTGCCAGCAGTTTTTCGGGTAATTCACCCCTCCACTTT.

CDR3 sequence (DNA): TGCAGTGCTAGACCTGGGTCCGGGACCCAGTACTTC. It translates to CSARPGSGTQYF. The chain employs TRBV20-1 and TRBJ2-5; D is unclear. Germline CDR1 and CDR2: DFQATT and SNEGSKA (reference sequence). Trimming removed 2 bases at V and 7 bases at J, with 11 bases between. The CDR3 runs 12 residues.

This clonotype appeared a few times. The chain is built from TRBV7-8 and TRBJ2-4; D could derive from TRBD1 or TRBD2 (5 bases each). The CDR3 loop spans 17 amino acids. V was trimmed by 5 bases and J by 0 bases, leaving 17 bases between them. Looked up from germline, CDR1 is SGHVS and CDR2 is FQNEAQ. The CDR3 here is CASSQRTRGLAKNIQYF. DNA of the CDR3: TGTGCCAGCAGCCAACGGACACGAGGGTTAGCCAAAAACATTCAGTACTTC.

This rearrangement joins TRBV28 to TRBJ1-4, with D possibly TRBD1 on 5 matching bases. Germline lookup yields CDR1 MDHEN and CDR2 SYDVKM. This CDR3 has 15 amino acids. Trimming took off 2 bases at V and 10 bases at J, with 17 bases between the two ends. In nucleotides, the CDR3 is TGTGCCAGCAGTTTAAGACGGGACGTCAGTGGAAAACTGTTTTTT. Protein: CASSLRRDVSGKLFF. The full variable domain, its missing parts supplied by reference TRBV28 and TRBJ1-4, is DVKVTQSSRYLVKRTGEKVFLECVQDMDHENMFWYRQDPGLGLRLIYFSYDVKMKEKGDIPEGYSVSREKKERFSLILESASTNQTSMYLCASSLRRDVSGKLFFGSGTQLSVL.

The chain combines TRBV25-1 with TRBJ1-4, with 8 bases lining up with TRBD1. The CDR3 consists of 15 residues. CDR1 MGHDK and CDR2 SYGVNS come from the germline V gene. J gave up 8 bases and V 4 bases, and 9 bases lay outside the gene matches. In DNA, the CDR3 is TGTGCCAGCAGTGCCAAAGGGACAGGCTTCGAAAAACTGTTTTTT. This gives the protein CASSAKGTGFEKLFF.

J is TRBJ2-7 and V is TRBV27, with TRBD2 identical over 14 bases. Germline V gene sequence: CDR1 MNHEY, CDR2 SMNVEV (reference sequence). The V and J ends lost 6 bases and 2 bases, in that order; junction bases with no gene match: 15. This CDR3 comprises 19 residues. CDR3 in amino acids: CASRGLAGDKLHSTYEQYF. In nucleotides, the CDR3 is TGTGCCAGCAGGGGACTAGCGGGAGATAAACTTCACAGCACCTACGAGCAGTACTTC.

The V call is TRBV12-3 or TRBV12-4, the J call TRBJ2-7; D is perhaps TRBD1 or TRBD2 (5 bases each). V lost 0 bases and J 2 bases, leaving 14 bases between the germline ends. The CDR3 extends over 16 amino acids. Written as DNA, the CDR3 is TGTGCCAGCAGTTTAGCGCTTAGTGTGGGACCCTACGAGCAGTACTTC. This codes for CASSLALSVGPYEQYF.

The chain has TRBV25-1 and TRBJ1-2, with TRBD1 identical over 10 bases. V shed 4 bases, J shed 2 bases, and the junction held 10 bases outside the gene matches. The CDR3 has 17 residues. Germline CDR1 reads MGHDK; CDR2 reads SYGVNS. In nucleotides, the CDR3 is TGTGCCAGCAGTGGAGTCACCCGGGACAGGGGAAACTATGGCTACACCTTC. Amino acid sequence: CASSGVTRDRGNYGYTF.

This clonotype appeared many times. This sequence joins TRBV7-2 and TRBJ2-2, with D possibly matching TRBD1 (5 bases). Per germline, CDR1 SGHTA and CDR2 FQGNSA. The CDR3 consists of 14 residues. The V and J ends lost 1 base and 4 bases respectively, with 7 bases between them. CDR3 sequence: CASSLGQGTGELFF. The CDR3 DNA reads TGTGCCAGCAGCTTAGGGCAGGGCACCGGGGAGCTGTTTTTT. The complete variable domain, with remaining parts taken from reference TRBV7-2 and TRBJ2-2, reads GAGVSQSPSNKVTEKGKDVELRCDPISGHTALYWYRQSLGQGLEFLIYFQGNSAPDKSGLPSDRFSAERTGGSVSTLTIQRTQQEDSAVYLCASSLGQGTGELFFGEGSRLTVL.

This clonotype came up many times. This sequence joins TRBV6-2 or TRBV6-3 and TRBJ1-3; D possibly corresponds to TRBD1 (5 bases). Looked up from germline, CDR1 is MNHEY and CDR2 is SVGEGT. Trimming left V 3 bases short and J 0 bases short, with 18 bases between. This CDR3 is built from 18 residues. CDR3 in DNA: TGTGCCAGCAGTTATAGGTCCGGGACCGCTTCCTCTGGAAACACCATATATTTT. This gives the protein CASSYRSGTASSGNTIYF.

The gene calls are TRBV5-6 and TRBJ2-7, with D possibly being TRBD1 or TRBD2 (7 bases each). The CDR3 extends over 15 amino acids. The V end was cut by 3 bases, the J end by 3 bases, with 16 bases between. Germline-derived CDR1 and CDR2 are SGHDT and YYEEEE. The CDR3 bases are TGTGCCAGCAGCTGGGGGGGAGGGGGCAACTACGAGCAGTACTTC. Encoded protein: CASSWGGGGNYEQYF. Supplemented by reference TRBV5-6 and TRBJ2-7, the full variable domain reads DAGVTQSPTHLIKTRGQQVTLRCSPKSGHDTVSWYQQALGQGPQFIFQYYEEEERQRGNFPDRFSGHQFPNYSSELNVNALLLGDSALYLCASSWGGGGNYEQYFGPGTRLTVT.

This clonotype turned up a few times. The chain links TRBV14 to TRBJ2-7; D may be TRBD2 (5 bases). Germline V gene sequence: CDR1 SGHDN, CDR2 FVKESK. The CDR3 extends over 15 amino acids. V gave up 0 bases and J gave up 3 bases, with 12 bases separating them. CDR3 loop: CASSQDPPSHYEQYF. CDR3 DNA: TGTGCCAGCAGCCAAGATCCACCTAGCCACTACGAGCAGTACTTC.

The rearrangement links TRBV12-3 or TRBV12-4 to TRBJ1-2; 9 bases agree with TRBD1. This CDR3 comprises 15 residues. With 3 bases clipped from V and 4 bases from J, the junction kept 6 bases outside the gene matches. CDR3 region: CASSFGDRVGYGYTF. CDR3 nucleotide sequence: TGTGCCAGCAGTTTTGGGGACAGGGTTGGCTATGGCTACACCTTC.

There are a few counts of this clonotype. The chain links TRBV5-5 to TRBJ2-3; 9 bases map to TRBD1. Germline V CDR1 and CDR2: SGHKS, YYEKEE (reference sequence). V was clipped by 3 bases and J by 0 bases; unmatched bases: 17. The CDR3 has 20 residues. The CDR3 DNA sequence: TGTGCCAGCAGCTCATGGGCCCTCCCGGGACAGGGAAGGAGCACAGATACGCAGTATTTT. Its protein product is CASSSWALPGQGRSTDTQYF.

In its sample, this clonotype was seen a few times. CDR3 in DNA: TGCAGCGTTGCGGTAGAGGGAGATCAGCCCCAGCATTTT. Its protein product is CSVAVEGDQPQHF. The chain uses TRBV29-1 and TRBJ1-5; D unclear. Per germline, CDR1 SQVTM and CDR2 ANQGSEA. The V gene lost 4 bases and the J gene lost 5 bases, with 12 bases spanning the gap. CDR3 length: 13 residues. Drawing the rest from reference TRBV29-1 and TRBJ1-5, the complete variable domain is SAVISQKPSRDICQRGTSLTIQCQVDSQVTMMFWYRQQPGQSLTLIATANQGSEATYESGFVIDKFPISRPNLTFSTLTVSNMSPEDSSIYLCSVAVEGDQPQHFGDGTRLSIL.

The V call is TRBV14, the J call TRBJ2-1; possibly TRBD1 or TRBD2 for D (5 bases each). The CDR3 is 16 amino acids. Trimming left V 3 bases short and J 2 bases short, with 14 bases between. Germline values: CDR1 SGHDN, CDR2 FVKESK. The CDR3 region is CASSQEDRGAYNEQFF. Written as DNA, the CDR3 is TGTGCCAGCAGCCAGGAAGACAGAGGGGCCTACAATGAGCAGTTCTTC.

This clonotype showed up just once. Its ends do not fully match the called genes, so a read error is possible. V gene TRBV27 combines with J gene TRBJ2-1; 8 bases map to TRBD2. Germline V gene sequence: CDR1 MNHEY, CDR2 SMNVEV (reference sequence). The length of the CDR3 is 15 residues. CDR3 residues: CASSLTSGSYNEQLF. The CDR3 DNA sequence: TGTGCCAGCAGTTTAACTAGCGGTTCCTACAATGAGCAGTTATTC.